The 15 T cell receptor beta chains given below trace back to one sample, sequenced in a study of T cell responses to AZD1222 COVID-19 vaccine. Some clones are missing from TCRdb's copy, which holds only in-frame ones; the method was immunoSEQ multiplex PCR. Here the sample spans approximately 140,000 clones, about 92% being singletons. The sequencing used peripheral blood, collected 28 days after the second AZD1222 dose. All receptors come from an adult who received the AZD1222 COVID-19 vaccine.

The rearrangement uses TRBV5-1 and TRBJ2-7, with D possibly TRBD1 on 6 matching bases. This CDR3 has 15 amino acids. V lost 0 bases to trimming and J lost 2 bases, with 12 bases between them. CDR1 is SGHRS, CDR2 YFSETQ, per germline. CDR3 nucleotide sequence: TGCGCCAGCAGCTTGGTTACAGGGACGACCTACGAGCAGTACTTC. This codes for CASSLVTGTTYEQYF.

This chain links TRBV7-9 with TRBJ2-1; TRBD2 agrees at 10 bases. Germline V gene lookup returns CDR1 SEHNR and CDR2 FQNEAQ (reference sequence). The ends lost 5 bases at V and 8 bases at J; junction bases unmatched: 18. The CDR3 has 18 amino acids. The DNA of the CDR3 is TGTGCCAGCAGCCCCAGCGACCCCCCTAGCGGGAGTTTCTATGAGCAGTTCTTC. Translation gives CASSPSDPPSGSFYEQFF.

V gene TRBV6-5 combines with J gene TRBJ1-3, with a tentative D call TRBD1 (5 bases). Trimming left V 9 bases short and J 2 bases short, with 11 bases between. In germline, CDR1 is MNHEY, CDR2 SVGAGI. The CDR3 runs to 13 residues. The CDR3 here is CASGGVAGNTIYF. The CDR3 bases are TGTGCCAGTGGGGGGGTAGCTGGAAACACCATATATTTT.

This chain links TRBV9 with TRBJ2-7; D remains unclear. This CDR3 is built from 15 residues. The V end was cut by 0 bases, the J end by 3 bases, with 13 bases between. Per the germline V gene, CDR1 is SGDLS and CDR2 is YYNGEE. CDR3 amino acids: CASSVGSLGSYEQYF. CDR3 nucleotides: TGTGCCAGCAGCGTAGGTAGTCTGGGCAGCTACGAGCAGTACTTC.

The chain uses TRBV7-9 and TRBJ2-7; D is possibly TRBD2 (6 bases). The CDR3 totals 14 residues. Trimming took off 5 bases at V and 0 bases at J, with 11 bases between the two ends. Germline assignment: CDR1 SEHNR and CDR2 FQNEAQ (reference sequence). DNA of the CDR3: TGTGCCAGCAGCCTATGGGACTCCTCCTACGAGCAGTACTTC. Encoded protein: CASSLWDSSYEQYF.

This sequence joins TRBV30 and TRBJ2-7; D ambiguous. The CDR3 runs 11 residues. The V and J ends lost 0 bases and 9 bases respectively, with 9 bases between them. Germline V gene lookup returns CDR1 GTSNPN and CDR2 SVGIG (reference sequence). In DNA form, the CDR3 reads TGTGCCTGGAGTGTACCCCCGACGCAGTACTTC. This gives the protein CAWSVPPTQYF.

This chain connects TRBV5-1 to TRBJ1-1; D is unclear. The V end was cut by 0 bases, the J end by 7 bases, with 16 bases between. There are 15 residues in the CDR3. CDR1 is SGHRS and CDR2 is YFSETQ in the germline V gene. The CDR3 nucleotides read TGCGCCAGCAGCTTGGCCGGGCCCACACGGGGTGAAGCTTTCTTT. Translation gives CASSLAGPTRGEAFF.

The genes are TRBV10-1 and TRBJ2-1; no reliable D call. The germline CDR1 and CDR2 sequences are WNHNN and SYGVQD (reference sequence). CDR3 length: 14 residues. The germline V and J ends were trimmed by 2 bases and 11 bases, with 16 bases remaining between them. The CDR3 bases are TGCGCCAGCAGTGAGGAGGTAGGGTCCAAGAAGCAGTTCTTC. Protein: CASSEEVGSKKQFF.

This chain uses TRBV3-1 (or the pseudogene TRBV3-2) with TRBJ1-2; D unclear. Germline V CDR1 and CDR2: LGHDT, YNNKEL (reference sequence). V was shortened by 0 bases and J by 8 bases, with 13 bases between the two germline ends. The CDR3 is 14 residues long. The CDR3 bases are TGTGCCAGCAGCCAAGATTCCGGGCTTGAGGGCTACACCTTC. Its translation: CASSQDSGLEGYTF.

The chain combines TRBV5-3 with TRBJ2-7; TRBD2 might be the D (5 bases). TRBV5-3 is placed among ORFs of uncertain function. V was trimmed by 1 base and J by 2 bases, leaving 16 bases between them. The CDR3 sequence is 16 residues long. The CDR3 reads CARSLSWAVGAYEQYF. CDR3 DNA: TGTGCCAGAAGCTTGTCCTGGGCGGTCGGGGCCTACGAGCAGTACTTC.

The CDR3 region has the DNA TGTGCCAGCATCAAGCAGGGACTAGCCAATGAGCAGTTCTTC. This sequence encodes CASIKQGLANEQFF. V and J are TRBV11-2 and TRBJ2-1, with 9 bases that match TRBD2. Unmatched junction bases numbered 7, after V lost 7 bases and J lost 6 bases. CDR3 length: 14 residues. Germline-derived CDR1 and CDR2 are SGHAT and FQNNGV.

This chain links TRBV29-1 with TRBJ1-1; no clear D. Trimming left V 4 bases short and J 9 bases short, with 9 bases between. The CDR3 spans 10 residues. The germline V gene has CDR1 SQVTM and CDR2 ANQGSEA. CDR3 DNA sequence: TGCAGCGTTGGGGAGGGAAAAGCTTTCTTT. The encoded protein is CSVGEGKAFF.

The CDR3 region is CASSLRRGNYGYTF. The CDR3 DNA is TGTGCCAGTAGTCTTCGTCGGGGGAACTATGGCTACACCTTC. V usage is TRBV19 and J usage is TRBJ1-2, with D possibly TRBD1 on 5 matching bases. From germline, CDR1 is LNHDA and CDR2 SQIVND (reference sequence). Trimming cost V 5 bases and J 2 bases, with 12 bases left between them. This CDR3 is 14 amino acids long.

The chain employs TRBV6-5 and TRBJ2-1; 8 nucleotides agree with TRBD1. The junction had 4 bases not matched to a gene; V was cut back by 6 bases and J by 0 bases. Germline V gene sequence: CDR1 MNHEY, CDR2 SVGAGI. CDR3 length: 15 amino acids. The DNA for the CDR3 is TGTGCCAGCAGAAAAGACAGGGGCTCCTACAATGAGCAGTTCTTC. Residues: CASRKDRGSYNEQFF.

V usage is TRBV4-1 and J usage is TRBJ1-3; D is uncertain. V gave up 2 bases and J gave up 0 bases, with 8 bases separating them. CDR1 is MGHRA and CDR2 is YSYEKL in the germline V gene. The CDR3 extends over 15 amino acids. In DNA, the CDR3 is TGCGCCAGCAGCCAACGGGTCCACTCTGGAAACACCATATATTTT. Translated, it gives CASSQRVHSGNTIYF.